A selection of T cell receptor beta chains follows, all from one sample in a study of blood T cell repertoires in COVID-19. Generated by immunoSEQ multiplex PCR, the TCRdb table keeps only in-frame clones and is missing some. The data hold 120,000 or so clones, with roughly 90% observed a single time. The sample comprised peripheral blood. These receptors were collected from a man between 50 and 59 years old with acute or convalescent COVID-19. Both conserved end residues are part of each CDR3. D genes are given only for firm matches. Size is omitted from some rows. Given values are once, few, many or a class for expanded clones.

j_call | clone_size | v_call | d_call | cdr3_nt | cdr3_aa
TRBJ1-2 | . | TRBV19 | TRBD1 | TGTGCCAGTAGTAGAGCCGGACAGGGGGCGAACTATGGCTACACCTTC | CASSRAGQGANYGYTF
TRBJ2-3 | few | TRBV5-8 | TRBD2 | TGTGCCAGCAGCCTAGGGACTAGCGGGACCACAGATACGCAGTATTTT | CASSLGTSGTTDTQYF
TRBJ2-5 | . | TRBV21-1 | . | TGTGCCAGCAGCAAAAGCAGAGACAGGGATGAGACCCAGTACTTC | CASSKSRDRDETQYF
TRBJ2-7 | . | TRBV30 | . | TGTGCCTGGACTGTACAGGGTTTGTACGAGCAGTACTTC | CAWTVQGLYEQYF
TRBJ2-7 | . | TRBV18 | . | TGTGCCAGCTCAGCAGGGGCCTACGAGCAGTACTTC | CASSAGAYEQYF
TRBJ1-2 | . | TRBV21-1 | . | TGTGCCAGCAGCAAAGATCAGGGGCCCTATGGCTACACCTTC | CASSKDQGPYGYTF
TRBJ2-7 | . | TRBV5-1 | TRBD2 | TGCGCCAGCAGCTTGCTAGGGAGGGTGTTCAGCACCTACGAGCAGTACTTC | CASSLLGRVFSTYEQYF
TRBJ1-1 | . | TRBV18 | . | TGTGCCAGCTCACCCCGGGAGGTGAACACTGAAGCTTTCTTT | CASSPREVNTEAFF
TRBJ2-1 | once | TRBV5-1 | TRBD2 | TGCGCCAGCAGCTTGATGACGGGAGGTCCCGTATCTGAGCAGTTCTTC | CASSLMTGGPVSEQFF
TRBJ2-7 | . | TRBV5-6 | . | TGTGCCAGCAGCTTGGACCAGTACGAGCAGTACTTC | CASSLDQYEQYF
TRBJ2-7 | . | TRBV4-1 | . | TGCGCCAGCAGCCAAGATACTCCGAACGAGCAGTACTTC | CASSQDTPNEQYF
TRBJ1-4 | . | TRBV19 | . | TGTGCCAGTAGTTTGTCCTGGGAGGAAAAACTGTTTTTT | CASSLSWEEKLFF
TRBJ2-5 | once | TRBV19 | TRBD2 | TGTGCCAGTAGTATAGTTAAGACTAGCGGGAGGGCAGAGACCCAGTACTTC | CASSIVKTSGRAETQYF
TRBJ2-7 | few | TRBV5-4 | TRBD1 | TGTGCCAGCAGCCTAAAGTCCGGGACAGGGGCCGACGAGCAGTACTTC | CASSLKSGTGADEQYF
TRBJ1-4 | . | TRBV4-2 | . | TGTGCCAGCAGCCAAGAGTATGCAACTAATGAAAAACTGTTTTTT | CASSQEYATNEKLFF
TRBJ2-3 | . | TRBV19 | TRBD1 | TGTGCCAGTAGTATAGGGGTCGGGACAGTCTCCAATACGCAGTATTTT | CASSIGVGTVSNTQYF
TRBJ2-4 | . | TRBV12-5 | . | TGTGCTAGTGGTTCCGGACTAGCCAAAAACATTCAGTACTTC | CASGSGLAKNIQYF
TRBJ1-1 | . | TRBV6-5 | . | TGTGCCAGCAGTTACGGCGGAGGTGAAGCTTTCTTT | CASSYGGGEAFF
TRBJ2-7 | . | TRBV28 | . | TGTGCCAGCAGCCTAAGCCAGGGTCCCTACGAGCAGTACTTC | CASSLSQGPYEQYF
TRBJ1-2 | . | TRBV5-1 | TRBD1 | TGCGCCAGCAGCTTGGAAGACAGGGGCAGGGGCGCGGTCTATGGCTACACCTTC | CASSLEDRGRGAVYGYTF
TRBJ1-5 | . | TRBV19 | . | TGTGCCAGTAGTATGGCCCTTAGCAATCAGCCCCAGCATTTT | CASSMALSNQPQHF
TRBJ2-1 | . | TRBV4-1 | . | TGCGCCAGCAGCGTAGCGTCCTCCTACAATGAGCAGTTCTTC | CASSVASSYNEQFF
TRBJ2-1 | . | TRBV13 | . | TGTGCCAGCAGCCTGAGAGATGGCGGGTACTCGACCTCCTACAATGAGCAGTTCTTC | CASSLRDGGYSTSYNEQFF
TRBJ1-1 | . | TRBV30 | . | TGTGCCTGGAGCAGTCGTACTGAAGCTTTCTTT | CAWSSRTEAFF
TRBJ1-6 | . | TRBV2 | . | TGTGCCAGCAGTGACCGCGGAGGGGTGGACCAGTCACCCCTCCACTTT | CASSDRGGVDQSPLHF
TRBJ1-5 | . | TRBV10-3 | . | TGTGCCATCAGGGACAGCAATAGCAATCAGCCCCAGCATTTT | CAIRDSNSNQPQHF
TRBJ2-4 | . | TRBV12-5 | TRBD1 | TGTGCTAGTGGTTTCGGGGACAGGGGCGAGTCCATTCAGTACTTC | CASGFGDRGESIQYF
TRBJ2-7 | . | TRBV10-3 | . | TGTGCCATCAGCGCGGGGACCGGGTACGAGCAGTACTTC | CAISAGTGYEQYF
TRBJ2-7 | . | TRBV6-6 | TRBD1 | TGTGCCAGCAGCCCGGGACAGGGACCCCACGAGCAGTACTTC | CASSPGQGPHEQYF
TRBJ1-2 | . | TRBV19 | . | TGTGCCAGTACCCCCTTTATTAACTATGGCTACACCTTC | CASTPFINYGYTF
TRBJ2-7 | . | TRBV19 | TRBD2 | TGTGCCAGTAGTAAATTGGGCGGGAGGCATCCCCACGAGCAGTACTTC | CASSKLGGRHPHEQYF
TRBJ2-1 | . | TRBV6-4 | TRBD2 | TGTGCCAGCAGTGACTCGGGGGTAGCGGGAGTCAATGAGCAGTTCTTC | CASSDSGVAGVNEQFF
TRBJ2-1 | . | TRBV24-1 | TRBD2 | TGTGCCACCAGTCCGGGACTAGCAGACTACAATGAGCAGTTCTTC | CATSPGLADYNEQFF
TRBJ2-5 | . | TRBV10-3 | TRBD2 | TGTGCCATCAGTGAAGCGGGAGGGCAAGAGACCCAGTACTTC | CAISEAGGQETQYF
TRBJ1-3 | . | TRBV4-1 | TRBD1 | TGCGCCAGCAGCCAGACAGGGGGTGCAGTCATATATTTT | CASSQTGGAVIYF
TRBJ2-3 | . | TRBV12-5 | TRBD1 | TGTGCTAGTGGCGGACAGGGGGGCACAGATACGCAGTATTTT | CASGGQGGTDTQYF
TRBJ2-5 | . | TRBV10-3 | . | TGTGCCATCAGTGATTTAGAAGAGACCCAGTACTTC | CAISDLEETQYF
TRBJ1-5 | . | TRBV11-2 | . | TGTGCCAGCAGCCCCCTAGGTTCGAGCAATCAGCCCCAGCATTTT | CASSPLGSSNQPQHF
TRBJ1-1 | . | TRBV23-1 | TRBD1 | TGCGCCAGCAGTCAAAGTCAGGGGGATTTTACGTGGACTGAAGCTTTCTTT | CASSQSQGDFTWTEAFF
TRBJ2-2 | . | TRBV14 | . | TGTGCCTGCGAGCGGAGGACCGGGGAGCTGTTTTTT | CACERRTGELFF
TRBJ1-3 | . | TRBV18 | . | TGTGCCAGCTCATCACAGGAGCACACCATATATTTT | CASSSQEHTIYF
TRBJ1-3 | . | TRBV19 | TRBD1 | TGTGCCAGTAGTATCCCAGGGGGCGACTCGAACACCATATATTTT | CASSIPGGDSNTIYF
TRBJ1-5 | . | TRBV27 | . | TGTGCCAGCAGTCCACAGGGATGGAGCAATCAGCCCCAGCATTTT | CASSPQGWSNQPQHF
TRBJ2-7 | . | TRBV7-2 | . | TGTGCCAGCAGCTTAGTCAGGGGCGGGGGCGAGCAGTACTTC | CASSLVRGGGEQYF
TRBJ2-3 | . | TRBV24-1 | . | TGTGCCACCAGTGATCCCGGAGCTGCCTCTCGGGATACGCAGTATTTT | CATSDPGAASRDTQYF
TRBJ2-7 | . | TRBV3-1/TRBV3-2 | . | TGTGCCAGCAGCCAGGGCTTATTGTACGAGCAGTACTTC | CASSQGLLYEQYF
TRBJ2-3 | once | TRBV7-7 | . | TGTGCCAGCAGCCCAACTACAGGGAGGGCAGATACGCAGTATTTT | CASSPTTGRADTQYF
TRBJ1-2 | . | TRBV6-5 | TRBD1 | TGTGCCAGCAGTTACCGAGGACAGGGATCGGGCGGCTACACCTTC | CASSYRGQGSGGYTF
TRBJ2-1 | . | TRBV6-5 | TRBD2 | TGTGCCAGCAGAGGGACTAGCGGGGGTCTAGAGCAGTTCTTC | CASRGTSGGLEQFF
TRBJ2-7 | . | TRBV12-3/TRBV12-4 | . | TGTGCCAGCAGCGCCGGGTCCTACGAGCAGTACTTC | CASSAGSYEQYF
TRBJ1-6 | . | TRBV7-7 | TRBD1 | TGTGCCAGCAGCTCACCGGGACAGGGAGCTTCTGAATCACCCCTCCACTTT | CASSSPGQGASESPLHF
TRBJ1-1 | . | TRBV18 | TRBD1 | TGTGCCAGCTCACCACAGGGGGCGAACACTGAAGCTTTCTTT | CASSPQGANTEAFF
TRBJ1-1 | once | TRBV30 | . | TGTGCCTGGAGCAGGTGGAACACTGAAGCTTTCTTT | CAWSRWNTEAFF
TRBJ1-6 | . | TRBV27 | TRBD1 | TGTGCCAGCAGTTCTCCCTCTGGAGGGGGCAATGGGTCACCCCTCCACTTT | CASSSPSGGGNGSPLHF
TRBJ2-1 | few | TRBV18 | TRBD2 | TGTGCCAGCTCACCGGGACTAGCAGAATACAATGAGCAGTTCTTC | CASSPGLAEYNEQFF
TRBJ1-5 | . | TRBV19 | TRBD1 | TGTGCCAGTAGTATCGGGACAGGGACAAAAAGCAATCAGCCCCAGCATTTT | CASSIGTGTKSNQPQHF
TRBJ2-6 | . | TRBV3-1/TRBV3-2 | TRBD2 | TGTGCCAGCAGCCGTGGACTAGCTGGAGCTGGGGCCAACGTCCTGACTTTC | CASSRGLAGAGANVLTF
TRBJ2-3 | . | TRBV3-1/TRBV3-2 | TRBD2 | TGTGCCAGCAGGGCGACTAGCGGGAGAGCTCCGCAGTATTTT | CASRATSGRAPQYF
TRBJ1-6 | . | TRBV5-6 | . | TGTGCCAGCAGCCCAGTGGGGGGGAGCTCCTATAATTCACCCCTCCACTTT | CASSPVGGSSYNSPLHF
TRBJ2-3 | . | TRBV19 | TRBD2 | TGTGCCAGTAGTGCTACGGGAGGGCAAGCAGATACGCAGTATTTT | CASSATGGQADTQYF